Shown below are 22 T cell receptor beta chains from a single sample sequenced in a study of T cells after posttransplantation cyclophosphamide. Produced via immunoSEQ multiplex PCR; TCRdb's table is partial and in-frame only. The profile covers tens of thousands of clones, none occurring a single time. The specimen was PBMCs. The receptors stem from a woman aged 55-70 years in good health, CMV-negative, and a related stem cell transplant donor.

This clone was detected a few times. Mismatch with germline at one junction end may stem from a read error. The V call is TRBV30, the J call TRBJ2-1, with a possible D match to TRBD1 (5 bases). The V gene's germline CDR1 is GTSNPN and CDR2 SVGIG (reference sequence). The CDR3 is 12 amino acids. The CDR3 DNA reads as TGTGCCTGGAGTGGATACGGGCGACAGCAGGTCTTC. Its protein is CAWSGYGRQQVF.

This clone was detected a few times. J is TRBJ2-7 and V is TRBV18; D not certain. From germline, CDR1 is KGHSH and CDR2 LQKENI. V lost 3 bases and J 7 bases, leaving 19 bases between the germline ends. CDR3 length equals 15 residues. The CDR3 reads CASSPGQVRSWEQYF. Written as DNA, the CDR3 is TGTGCCAGCTCACCGGGTCAGGTAAGGAGCTGGGAGCAGTACTTC.

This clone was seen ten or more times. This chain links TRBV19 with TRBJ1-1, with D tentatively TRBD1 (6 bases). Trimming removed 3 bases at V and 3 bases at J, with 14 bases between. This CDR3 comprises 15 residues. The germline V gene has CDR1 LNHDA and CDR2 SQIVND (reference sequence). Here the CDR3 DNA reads TGTGCCAGTAGTATCCCGGGGGGCCGATACACTGAAGCTTTCTTT. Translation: CASSIPGGRYTEAFF.

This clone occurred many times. The CDR3 protein is CASSYSFGGAKNIQYF. Here the CDR3 DNA reads TGTGCCAGCAGTTACTCTTTCGGGGGAGCCAAAAACATTCAGTACTTC. The chain employs TRBV6-2 or TRBV6-3 and TRBJ2-4, with D maybe TRBD2 (6 bases). Deletions cut 0 bases from V and 0 bases from J, with 9 bases between. The germline V gene has CDR1 MNHEY and CDR2 SVGEGT. The CDR3 sequence is 16 residues long.

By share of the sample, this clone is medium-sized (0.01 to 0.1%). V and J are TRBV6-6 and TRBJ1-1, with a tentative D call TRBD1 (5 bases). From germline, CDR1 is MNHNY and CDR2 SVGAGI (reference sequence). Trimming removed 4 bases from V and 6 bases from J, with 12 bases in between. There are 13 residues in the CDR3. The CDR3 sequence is CASSWGGGAEAFF. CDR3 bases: TGTGCCAGCAGTTGGGGGGGAGGCGCTGAAGCTTTCTTT.

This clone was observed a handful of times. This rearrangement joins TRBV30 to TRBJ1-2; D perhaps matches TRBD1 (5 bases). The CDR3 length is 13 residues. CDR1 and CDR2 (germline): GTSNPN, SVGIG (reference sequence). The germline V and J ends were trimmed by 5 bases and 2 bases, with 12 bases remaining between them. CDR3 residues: CAWSRTLNYGYTF. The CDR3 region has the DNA TGTGCCTGGTCGCGGACACTCAACTATGGCTACACCTTC.

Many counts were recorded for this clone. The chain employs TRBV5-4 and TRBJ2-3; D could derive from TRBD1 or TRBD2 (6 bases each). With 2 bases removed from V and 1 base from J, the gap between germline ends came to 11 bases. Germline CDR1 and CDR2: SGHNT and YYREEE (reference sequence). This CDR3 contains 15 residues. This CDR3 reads CASSFGGGRTDTQYF. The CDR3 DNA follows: TGTGCCAGCAGCTTTGGAGGGGGACGCACAGATACGCAGTATTTT.

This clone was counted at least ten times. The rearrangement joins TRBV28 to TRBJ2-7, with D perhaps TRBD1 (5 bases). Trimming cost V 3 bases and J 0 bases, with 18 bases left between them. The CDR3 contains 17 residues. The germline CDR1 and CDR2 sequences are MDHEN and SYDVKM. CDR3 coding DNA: TGTGCCAGCAGTTTTCCTTTAGACAGTTTAATCTCCTACGAGCAGTACTTC. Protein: CASSFPLDSLISYEQYF.

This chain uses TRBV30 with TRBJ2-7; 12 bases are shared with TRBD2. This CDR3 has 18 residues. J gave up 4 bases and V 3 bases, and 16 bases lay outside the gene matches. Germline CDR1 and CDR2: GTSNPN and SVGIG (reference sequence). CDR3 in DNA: TGTGCCTGGAGCATAATGGCTAGCGGGAGGGCCCGGTCGTACGAGCAGTACTTC. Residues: CAWSIMASGRARSYEQYF.

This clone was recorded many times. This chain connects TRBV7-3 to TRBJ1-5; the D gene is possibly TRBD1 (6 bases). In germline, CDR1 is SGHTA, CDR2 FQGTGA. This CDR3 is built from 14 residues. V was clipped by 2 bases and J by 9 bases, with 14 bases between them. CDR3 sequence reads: CASSLDGQGGPQHF. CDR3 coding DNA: TGTGCCAGCAGCTTAGACGGCCAAGGGGGGCCCCAGCATTTT.

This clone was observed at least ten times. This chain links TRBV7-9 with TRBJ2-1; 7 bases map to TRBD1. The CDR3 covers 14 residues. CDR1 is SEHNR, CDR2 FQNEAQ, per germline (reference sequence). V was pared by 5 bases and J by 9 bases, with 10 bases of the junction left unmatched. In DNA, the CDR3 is TGTGCCAGCAGCCCCCGGGACAGATCCCCTGAGCAGTTCTTC. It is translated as CASSPRDRSPEQFF.

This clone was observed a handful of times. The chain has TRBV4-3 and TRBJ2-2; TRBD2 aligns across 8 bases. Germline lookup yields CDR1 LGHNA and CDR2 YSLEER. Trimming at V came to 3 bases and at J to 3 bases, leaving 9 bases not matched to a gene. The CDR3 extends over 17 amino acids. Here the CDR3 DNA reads TGCGCCAGCAGCCAGCCCCGTGGAGCGGGGGACACCGGGGAGCTGTTTTTT. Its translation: CASSQPRGAGDTGELFF.

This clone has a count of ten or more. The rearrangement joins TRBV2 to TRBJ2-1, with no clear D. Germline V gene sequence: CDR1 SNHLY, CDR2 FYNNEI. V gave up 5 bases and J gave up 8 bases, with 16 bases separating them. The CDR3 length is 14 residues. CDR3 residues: CASSLLPRVDEQFF. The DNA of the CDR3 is TGTGCCAGCAGTCTCTTACCCCGGGTGGATGAGCAGTTCTTC.

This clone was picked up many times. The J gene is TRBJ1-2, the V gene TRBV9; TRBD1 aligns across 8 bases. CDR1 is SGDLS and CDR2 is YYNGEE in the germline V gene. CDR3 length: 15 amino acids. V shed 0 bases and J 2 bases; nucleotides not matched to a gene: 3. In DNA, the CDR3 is TGTGCCAGCAGCGTAGGGACAGGGTTGAACTATGGCTACACCTTC. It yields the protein CASSVGTGLNYGYTF.

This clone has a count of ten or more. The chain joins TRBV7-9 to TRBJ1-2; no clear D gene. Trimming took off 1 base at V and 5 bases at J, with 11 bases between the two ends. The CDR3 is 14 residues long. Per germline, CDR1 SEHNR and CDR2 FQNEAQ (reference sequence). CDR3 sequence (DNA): TGTGCCAGCAGCTTAGGGCAATCGATGTATGGCTACACCTTC. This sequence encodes CASSLGQSMYGYTF.

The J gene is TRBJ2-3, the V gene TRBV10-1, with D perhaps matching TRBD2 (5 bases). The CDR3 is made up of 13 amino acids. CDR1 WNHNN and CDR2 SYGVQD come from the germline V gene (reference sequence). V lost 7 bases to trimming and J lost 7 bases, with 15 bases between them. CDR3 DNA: TGCGCCAGCAATAGGCTAGCCCATTATACGCAGTATTTT. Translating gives CASNRLAHYTQYF.

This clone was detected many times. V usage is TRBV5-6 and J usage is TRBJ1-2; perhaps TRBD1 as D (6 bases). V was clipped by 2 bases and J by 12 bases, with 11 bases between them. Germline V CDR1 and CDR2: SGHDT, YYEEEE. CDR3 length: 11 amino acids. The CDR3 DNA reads TGTGCCAGCAGCTTCGCAGGGGTGAACACCTTC. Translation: CASSFAGVNTF. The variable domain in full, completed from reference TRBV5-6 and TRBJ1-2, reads DAGVTQSPTHLIKTRGQQVTLRCSPKSGHDTVSWYQQALGQGPQFIFQYYEEEERQRGNFPDRFSGHQFPNYSSELNVNALLLGDSALYLCASSFAGVNTFGSGTRLTVV.

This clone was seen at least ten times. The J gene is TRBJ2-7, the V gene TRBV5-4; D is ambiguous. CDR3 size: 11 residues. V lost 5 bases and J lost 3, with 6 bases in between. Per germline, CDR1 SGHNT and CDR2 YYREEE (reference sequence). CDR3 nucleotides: TGTGCCAGCAGATCGGGCTACGAGCAGTACTTC. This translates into CASRSGYEQYF.

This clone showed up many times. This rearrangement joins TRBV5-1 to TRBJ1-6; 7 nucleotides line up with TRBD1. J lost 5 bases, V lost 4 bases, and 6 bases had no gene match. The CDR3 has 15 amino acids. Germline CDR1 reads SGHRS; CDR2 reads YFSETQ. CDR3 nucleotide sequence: TGCGCCAGCAGCCGGTCCGGGACAGATAATTCACCCCTCCACTTT. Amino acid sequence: CASSRSGTDNSPLHF. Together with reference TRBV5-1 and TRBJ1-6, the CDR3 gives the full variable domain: KAGVTQTPRYLIKTRGQQVTLSCSPISGHRSVSWYQQTPGQGLQFLFEYFSETQRNKGNFPGRFSGRQFSNSRSEMNVSTLELGDSALYLCASSRSGTDNSPLHFGNGTRLTVT.

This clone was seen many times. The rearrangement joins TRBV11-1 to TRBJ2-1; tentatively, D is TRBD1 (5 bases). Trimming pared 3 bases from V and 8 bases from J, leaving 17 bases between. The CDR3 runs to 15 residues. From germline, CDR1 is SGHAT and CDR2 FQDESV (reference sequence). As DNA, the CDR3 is TGTGCCAGCAGCTTCTGGCAGGGCGAAGGGGATGAGCAGTTCTTC. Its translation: CASSFWQGEGDEQFF.

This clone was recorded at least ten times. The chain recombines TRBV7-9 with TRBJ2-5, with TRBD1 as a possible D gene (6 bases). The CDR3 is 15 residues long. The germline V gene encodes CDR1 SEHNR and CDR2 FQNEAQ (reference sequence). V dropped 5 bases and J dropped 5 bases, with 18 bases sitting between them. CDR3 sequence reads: CASSARQVVGETQYF. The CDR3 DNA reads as TGTGCCAGCAGCGCCCGACAGGTAGTGGGGGAGACCCAGTACTTC.

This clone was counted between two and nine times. Here the CDR3 DNA reads TGTGCCAGCAGCCTCGGGGGGGCTACAGATACGCAGTATTTT. Its translation: CASSLGGATDTQYF. The chain couples TRBV7-2 to TRBJ2-3, with 8 bases that match TRBD2. The germline V gene encodes CDR1 SGHTA and CDR2 FQGNSA. The CDR3 has 14 residues. J gave up 3 bases and V 5 bases, and 4 bases lay outside the gene matches.